This T cell receptor (beta chain) was recorded in a study of blood T cells in healthy people across ages (dated by TCRdb to 2015 to 2017). A note on the overall study: In model experiments, roughly one uniquely barcoded TCR beta cDNA molecule per two T cells was captured by template switching. Two additional independent replicas of 1 million unique cDNA reads from the same blood draw were analyzed for two donors (one aged 18 to 30 and one aged 80 or older). To track age-related changes in TCR beta repertoire diversity, the study relied on deep sequencing normalized with unique cDNA molecular identifiers. Donors were grouped into four age groups: young (average approximately 15 years), middle-aged (about 38), aged (over 55) and long-lived (about 89).

Overall study outcomes, separate from this receptor: Estimates of total diversity from one million sequenced T cells were regarded as lower bounds and underestimates. Observed TCR beta diversity per million T cells fell roughly linearly with age, and a significant reduction was already apparent by age around 40. Since profiling was done on bulk unsorted PBMCs, naive and antigen-experienced compartments could not be conclusively compared. Donor CMV infection status was unknown, potentially confounding age-related changes in expanded clonotypes. Compared with the aged group, the long-lived group had more naive CD4+ T cells, fewer expanded clones and increased TCR diversity, a pattern suggesting age selection. Observed TCR beta diversity correlated strongly with the percentage of naive T cells measured by flow cytometry.

The germline V end is reduced by 0 bases and the J end by 1 base; junction bases left unmatched: 5. From its cysteine to its phenylalanine, the CDR3 spans 16 amino acids. Only CDR3 DNA is held: 48 bases, read in frame from base 1. The germline V gene specifies SGHDT as CDR1 and YYEEEE as CDR2. Remarks on this clonotype: Its antigen has not been determined. Base qualities were left out, and no much larger clone turns up one base away.

Library method: 5' RACE. This sample was sequenced with an Illumina HiSeq 2500. A second roughly 6 to 11 cycle PCR used a sample-barcoded 5' primer and a J-beta primer mix. A unique molecular identifier was introduced onto each TCR beta cDNA molecule by a template-switch 5' adaptor carrying 12 random nucleotides. Each sample yielded at least 2.5 million CDR3-containing paired-end reads. All of the RNA was converted into first-strand cDNA using the Mint cDNA synthesis kit, with a TRBC-specific oligonucleotide serving as the primer. Following uracil-DNA glycosylase treatment, a first 18-cycle PCR with universal primers M1SS and BC2_uni_R was performed on all cDNA. Processing in the source paper ran as follows. Normalization of each sample was performed by random selection of 1 million high-quality reads, each carrying a distinct molecular identifier. Reads sharing molecular identifiers were discarded rather than binned into consensus sequences. MiTCR, set to a Q25 quality threshold and the strictest error-elimination algorithm, was used for CDR3 identification, clonotype clustering and error correction. A nonparametric unseen species model using Euler transformation provided a lower-bound estimate of total TCR beta diversity. TCRdb reworked the public reads: Q25 trimming with fastp, MiXCR clone assembly, productive beta chains retained. All rows with the same CDR3 protein become a single entry with the most common DNA and genes. Clone size and V and J calls follow TCRdb, not the original study. Present in this sample are 800,000 to 1,300,000 distinct CDR3 sequences, approximately 26% of which were seen just once. The ten largest clones capture 0.75% of the sample.

Systemically healthy Caucasian individuals from Russia, around 39 in total and aged roughly 6 to 100 years, were included as donors. Each donor gave roughly 9 milliliters of peripheral blood, drawn into EDTA-treated Vacutainer tubes. PBMCs were isolated by Ficoll-Paque density-gradient centrifugation, with at least 7 million obtained per sample. Trizol reagent was used to extract total RNA from the PBMCs, yielding at least 5.5 micrograms per sample. The percentages of naive CD45RAhigh/CD27high T cells were determined by flow cytometry on a PBMC aliquot from every donor. The same sample was also studied in work on T cells of mothers and their children. As the second paper documents: The donors were nine systemically healthy Caucasian individuals, made up of three mothers and their six children. cDNA synthesis consumed the entire amount of extracted RNA, loaded at about 1.6 ug RNA in each 15 ul reaction. In the second PCR, sample barcodes and 2-4 random nucleotides were introduced via the M1S primer. Over 8.5 million TCR beta CDR3 reads came from each mother, compared with approximately 2.8 million reads from each child. Thymic selection similarly shapes TCR recombination output in related and unrelated pairs, with minor effect from inherited differences. Normalized repertoire overlap in related mother-child pairs was always slightly higher than in unrelated mother-child pairs, but the difference was never significant. No persistent microchimeric T cell clones were found, with a detection sensitivity of approximately 100 clones per million clonotypes. Deep NGS was used in the study to compare the TCR beta repertoires of mothers and children and to look for features that separate related mother-child pairs from unrelated individuals. The mean age was around 42 +/- 4 years for the mothers and approximately 11 +/- 4 years for the children. Libraries were sequenced on Illumina HiSeq 2000 with 100+100 nt paired-end reads after adapter ligation with NEBNext reagents. To prevent cross-contamination, the mother and child libraries were prepared one month apart and sequenced in separate runs. For each donor, somewhere between about 450,000 and 2,000,000 distinct TCR beta clonotypes were identified. Naive TCR beta clonotypes were estimated from low-frequency clonotypes matched to each donor's FACS-determined naive share, without sorting.

The sequence joins TRBV5-6 to TRBJ1-1; TRBD1 agrees with 8 junctional bases. This TCR was sampled from a girl aged 2 to 9 in good health. The source material was blood. This receptor carries the CDR3 CASSLVWTGRNTEAFF. The nucleotide sequence is TGTGCCAGCAGCTTGGTATGGACAGGGCGGAACACTGAAGCTTTCTTT.